This T cell receptor (beta chain) emerged from a study of blood T cells in healthy people across ages. Next came a second PCR, run for 7 to 11 cycles, which used a sample-barcoded 5' primer along with a J-beta primer mix. TCRdb processed the 5' RACE reads anew with MiXCR; each CDR3 protein has one entry. Among approximately 1.5 million distinct CDR3 sequences listed, roughly a third were seen once. Germline V gene lookup returns CDR1 SNHLY and CDR2 FYNNEI. The CDR3 runs 13 residues. With 11 bases removed from V and 3 bases from J, the gap between germline ends came to 17 bases. The chain joins TRBV2 to TRBJ2-7; D may match TRBD1 or TRBD2 (5 bases each). Sequenced sample: blood. The receptor was derived from a woman in her twenties or thirties in good health. The DNA of the CDR3 is TGTGCCCCACCCTATGGGGACGTCTACGAGCAGTACTTC. Translated, it gives CAPPYGDVYEQYF. The variable domain in full, with the rest retrieved from reference TRBV2 and TRBJ2-7, is EPEVTQTPSHQVTQMGQEVILRCVPISNHLYFYWYRQILGQKVEFLVSFYNNEISEKSEIFDDQFSVERPDGSNFTLKIRSTKLEDSAMYFCAPPYGDVYEQYFGPGTRLTVT.